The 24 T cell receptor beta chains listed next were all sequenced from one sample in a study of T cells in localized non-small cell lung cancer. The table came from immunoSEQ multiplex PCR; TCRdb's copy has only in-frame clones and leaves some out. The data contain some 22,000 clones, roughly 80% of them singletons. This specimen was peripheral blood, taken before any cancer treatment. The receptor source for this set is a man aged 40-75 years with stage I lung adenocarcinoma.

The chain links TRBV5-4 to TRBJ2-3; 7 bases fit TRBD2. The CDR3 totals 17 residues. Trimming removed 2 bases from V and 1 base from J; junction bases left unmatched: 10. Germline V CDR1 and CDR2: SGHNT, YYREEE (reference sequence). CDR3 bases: TGTGCCAGCAGCTTCGATGGGGGGGGTAGGGGCACAGATACGCAGTATTTT. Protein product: CASSFDGGGRGTDTQYF.

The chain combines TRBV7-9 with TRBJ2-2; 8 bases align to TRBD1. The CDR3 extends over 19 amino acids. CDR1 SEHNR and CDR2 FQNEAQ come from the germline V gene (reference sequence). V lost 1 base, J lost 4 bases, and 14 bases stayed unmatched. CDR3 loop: CASSLDGLSDRGFTGELFF. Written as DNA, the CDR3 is TGTGCCAGCAGCTTAGATGGTCTGAGTGACAGGGGCTTCACCGGGGAGCTGTTTTTT.

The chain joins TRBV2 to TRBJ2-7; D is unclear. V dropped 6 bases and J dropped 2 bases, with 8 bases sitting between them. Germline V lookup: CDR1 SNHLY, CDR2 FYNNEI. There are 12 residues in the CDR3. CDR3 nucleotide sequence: TGTGCCAGCAGACGCACCCCCTACGAGCAGTACTTC. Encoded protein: CASRRTPYEQYF.

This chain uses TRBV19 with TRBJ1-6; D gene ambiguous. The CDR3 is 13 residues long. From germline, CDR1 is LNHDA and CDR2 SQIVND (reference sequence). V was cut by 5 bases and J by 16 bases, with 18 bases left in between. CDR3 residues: CASSPTTPHSLHF. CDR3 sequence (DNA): TGTGCCAGTAGTCCGACGACGCCCCACTCGCTCCACTTT.

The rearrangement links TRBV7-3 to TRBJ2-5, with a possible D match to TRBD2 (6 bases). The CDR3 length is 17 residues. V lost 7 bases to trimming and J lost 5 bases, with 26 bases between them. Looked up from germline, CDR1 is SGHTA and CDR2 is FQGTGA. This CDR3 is CASTLSRDVTRGETQYF. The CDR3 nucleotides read TGTGCCAGCACCTTGTCCCGGGACGTAACTCGGGGGGAGACCCAGTACTTC.

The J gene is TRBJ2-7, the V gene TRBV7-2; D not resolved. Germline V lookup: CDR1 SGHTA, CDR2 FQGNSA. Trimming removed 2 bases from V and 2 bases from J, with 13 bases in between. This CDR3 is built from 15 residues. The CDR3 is CASSLHGVRTYEQYF. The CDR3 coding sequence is TGTGCCAGCAGCTTACATGGGGTAAGAACCTACGAGCAGTACTTC.

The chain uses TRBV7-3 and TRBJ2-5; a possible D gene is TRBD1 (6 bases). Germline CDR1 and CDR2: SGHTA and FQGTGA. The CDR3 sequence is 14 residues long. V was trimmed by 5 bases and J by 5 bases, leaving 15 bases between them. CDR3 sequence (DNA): TGTGCCAGCAGCCCTACAGGGAGTAGGGAGACCCAGTACTTC. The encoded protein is CASSPTGSRETQYF.

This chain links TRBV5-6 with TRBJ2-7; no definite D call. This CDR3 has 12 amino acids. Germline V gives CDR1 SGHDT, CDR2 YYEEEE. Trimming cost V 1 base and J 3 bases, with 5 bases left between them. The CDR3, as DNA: TGTGCCAGCAGCTTGCTGAACTACGAGCAGTACTTC. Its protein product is CASSLLNYEQYF.

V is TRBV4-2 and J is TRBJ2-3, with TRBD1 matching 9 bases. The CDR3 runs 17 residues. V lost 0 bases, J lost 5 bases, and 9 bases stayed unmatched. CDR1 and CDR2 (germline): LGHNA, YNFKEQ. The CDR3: CASSQDDGTGSEDTQYF. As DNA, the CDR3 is TGTGCCAGCAGCCAAGACGATGGGACAGGGTCAGAAGATACGCAGTATTTT.

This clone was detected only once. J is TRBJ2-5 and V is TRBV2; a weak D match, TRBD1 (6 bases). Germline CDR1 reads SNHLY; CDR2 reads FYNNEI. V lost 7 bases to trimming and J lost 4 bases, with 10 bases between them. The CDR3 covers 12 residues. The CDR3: CASKGDGETQYF. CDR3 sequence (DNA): TGTGCCAGCAAGGGGGATGGAGAGACCCAGTACTTC. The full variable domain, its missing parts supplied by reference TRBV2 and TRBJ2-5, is EPEVTQTPSHQVTQMGQEVILRCVPISNHLYFYWYRQILGQKVEFLVSFYNNEISEKSEIFDDQFSVERPDGSNFTLKIRSTKLEDSAMYFCASKGDGETQYFGPGTRLLVL.

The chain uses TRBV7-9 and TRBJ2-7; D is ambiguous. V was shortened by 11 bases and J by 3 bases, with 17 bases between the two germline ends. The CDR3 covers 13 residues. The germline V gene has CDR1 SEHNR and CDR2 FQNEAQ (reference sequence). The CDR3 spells CAGARGSFYEQYF. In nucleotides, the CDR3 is TGTGCCGGCGCGCGAGGTTCTTTCTACGAGCAGTACTTC.

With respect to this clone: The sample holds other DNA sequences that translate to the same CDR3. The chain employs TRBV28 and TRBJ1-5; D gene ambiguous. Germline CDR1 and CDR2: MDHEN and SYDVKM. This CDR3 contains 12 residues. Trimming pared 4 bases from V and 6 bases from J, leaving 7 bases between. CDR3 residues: CASSSGSQPQHF. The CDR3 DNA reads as TGTGCCAGCAGTTCAGGTTCTCAGCCCCAGCATTTT. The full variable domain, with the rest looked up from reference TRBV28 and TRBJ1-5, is DVKVTQSSRYLVKRTGEKVFLECVQDMDHENMFWYRQDPGLGLRLIYFSYDVKMKEKGDIPEGYSVSREKKERFSLILESASTNQTSMYLCASSSGSQPQHFGDGTRLSIL.

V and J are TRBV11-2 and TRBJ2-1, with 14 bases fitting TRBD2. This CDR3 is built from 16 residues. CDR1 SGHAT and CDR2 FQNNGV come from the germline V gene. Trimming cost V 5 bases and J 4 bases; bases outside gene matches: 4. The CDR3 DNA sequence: TGTGCCAGCAGCCCCCGACTAGCGGGGGGGTACAATGAGCAGTTCTTC. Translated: CASSPRLAGGYNEQFF.

In nucleotides, the CDR3 is TGTGCCACTCACCGGGCGGGGGCGCGATCTTCTGAGCAGTTCTTC. Protein product: CATHRAGARSSEQFF. The chain joins TRBV7-2 to TRBJ2-1; D might be TRBD2 (7 bases). V lost 10 bases, J lost 9 bases, and 25 bases lay in between. The CDR3 runs 15 residues. The germline V gene has CDR1 SGHTA and CDR2 FQGNSA.

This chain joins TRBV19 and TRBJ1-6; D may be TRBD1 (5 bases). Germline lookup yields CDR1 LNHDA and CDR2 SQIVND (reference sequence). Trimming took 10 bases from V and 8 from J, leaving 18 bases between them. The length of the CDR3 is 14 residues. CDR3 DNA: TGTGCCACCCAATCTGGGGGTGGAGATTCACCCCTCCACTTT. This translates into CATQSGGGDSPLHF.

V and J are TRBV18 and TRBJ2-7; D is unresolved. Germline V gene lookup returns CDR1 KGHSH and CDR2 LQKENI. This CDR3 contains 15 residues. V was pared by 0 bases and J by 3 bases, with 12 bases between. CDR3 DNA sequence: TGTGCCAGCTCACCACCAGGGAAGGGCAACTACGAGCAGTACTTC. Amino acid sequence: CASSPPGKGNYEQYF.

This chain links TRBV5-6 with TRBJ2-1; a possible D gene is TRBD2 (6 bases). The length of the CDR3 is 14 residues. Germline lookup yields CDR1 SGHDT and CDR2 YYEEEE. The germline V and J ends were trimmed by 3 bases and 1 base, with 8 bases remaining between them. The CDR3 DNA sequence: TGTGCCAGCAGCTCGGGGGATTCCTACAATGAGCAGTTCTTC. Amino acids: CASSSGDSYNEQFF.

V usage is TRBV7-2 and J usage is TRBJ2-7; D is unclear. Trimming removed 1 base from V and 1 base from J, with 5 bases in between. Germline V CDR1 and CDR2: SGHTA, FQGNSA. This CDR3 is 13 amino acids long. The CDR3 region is CASSLGRSYEQYF. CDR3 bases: TGTGCCAGCAGCTTAGGCAGGTCCTACGAGCAGTACTTC.

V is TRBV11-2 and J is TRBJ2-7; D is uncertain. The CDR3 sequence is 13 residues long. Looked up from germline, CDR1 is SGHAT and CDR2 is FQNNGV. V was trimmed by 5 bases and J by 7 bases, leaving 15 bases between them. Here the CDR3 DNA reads TGTGCCAGCAGCAGCCGGACGCAAGGGGAGCAGTACTTC. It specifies CASSSRTQGEQYF.

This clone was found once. The DNA of the CDR3 is TGCGCCAGCAGTTCCCTCGCGGGAATTACCTACGAGCAGTACTTC. It is translated as CASSSLAGITYEQYF. The chain combines TRBV5-1 with TRBJ2-7; a possible D gene is TRBD2 (6 bases). The length of the CDR3 is 15 residues. The germline V gene encodes CDR1 SGHRS and CDR2 YFSETQ. V gave up 5 bases and J gave up 2 bases, with 17 bases separating them.

The CDR3 DNA reads TGTGCCAGCAGCAAATTACGACAGGGTGGCGGGGAGCTGTTTTTT. Translated: CASSKLRQGGGELFF. V usage is TRBV21-1 and J usage is TRBJ2-2; TRBD1 was called by the table and not checked on the DNA. TRBV21-1 is tagged as a pseudogene. This CDR3 comprises 15 residues.

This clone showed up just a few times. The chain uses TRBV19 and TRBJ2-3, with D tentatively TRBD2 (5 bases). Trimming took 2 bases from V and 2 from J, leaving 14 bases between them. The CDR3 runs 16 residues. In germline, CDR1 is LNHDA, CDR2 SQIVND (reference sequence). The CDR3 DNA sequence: TGTGCCAGTAGTATAAACCCCGGAGGAGTCACAGATACGCAGTATTTT. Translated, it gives CASSINPGGVTDTQYF.

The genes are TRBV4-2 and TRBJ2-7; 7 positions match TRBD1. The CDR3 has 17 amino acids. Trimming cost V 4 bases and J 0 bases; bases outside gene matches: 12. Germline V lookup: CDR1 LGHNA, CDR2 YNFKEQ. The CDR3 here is CASSRFRKGQLSYEQYF. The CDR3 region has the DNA TGTGCCAGCAGCCGGTTCCGGAAGGGACAGCTCTCCTACGAGCAGTACTTC.

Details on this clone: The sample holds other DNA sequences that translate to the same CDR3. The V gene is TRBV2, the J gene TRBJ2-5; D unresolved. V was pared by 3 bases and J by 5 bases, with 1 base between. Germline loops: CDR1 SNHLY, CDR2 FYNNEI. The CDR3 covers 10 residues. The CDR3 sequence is CASSEETQYF. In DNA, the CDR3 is TGTGCCAGCAGTGAGGAGACCCAGTACTTC.